What follows is one T cell receptor (beta chain) and its context. This sample is part of a study of blood T cell repertoires in COVID-19. Across the whole study: Acute and convalescent COVID-19 specimens originated in the United States, Italy and Spain. Sample material is recorded as cDNA or gDNA derived from T cells, B-cell-depleted T cells, or PBMCs.

Germline CDR1 and CDR2: SGHNT and YYREEE (reference sequence). The CDR3 runs 17 residues. Trimming removed 0 bases from V and 4 bases from J; junction bases left unmatched: 7. Original processing notes: Reference gene primer amplification gave estimated nucleated cell counts. TCRdb's copy holds only in-frame clones and misses some; the assay was immunoSEQ multiplex PCR. The V and J calls and clone size were taken over from that table, and D and trimming were inferred from the DNA. The sample carries roughly 200,000 clones, 90% recorded once. Sequenced input: peripheral blood. The TCR was taken from a man aged 45-60 years with acute or convalescent COVID-19. The rearrangement uses TRBV5-4 and TRBJ2-5, with TRBD2 matching over 12 bases. The DNA of the CDR3 is TGTGCCAGCAGCTTGGGTTCTAGCGGGAGGGCCTTAGAGACCCAGTACTTC. As protein: CASSLGSSGRALETQYF.